A selection of T cell receptor beta chains follows, all from one sample in a study of cytomegalovirus exposure and HLA in healthy donors. Data came from immunoSEQ multiplex PCR; TCRdb stores just in-frame clones and leaves some out. The sample holds some 89,000 clones, around three quarters seen once. Sequences were obtained from PBMCs. The receptors were sampled from a man aged 55 to 70 in good health and CMV-seronegative. Both conserved end residues are part of each CDR3. Each record gives: J gene, V gene, clone size, D gene, CDR3 length, CDR3 protein, CDR3 DNA. The D gene is left open where the match is weak. Clone size is shown for a subset of rows, as once, few, many or a class of expanded clone.

>TRBJ2-2|TRBV6-5|.|.|14
CASSFRGETGELFF
TGTGCCAGCTCGTTTCGTGGAGAAACCGGGGAGCTGTTTTTT
>TRBJ1-1|TRBV28|.|TRBD1|16
CASSPPRTGGGAEAFF
TGTGCCAGCAGTCCACCGAGGACAGGGGGAGGCGCTGAAGCTTTCTTT
>TRBJ1-3|TRBV28|.|TRBD1|15
CASSSTGGAGNTIYF
TGTGCCAGCAGCTCCACAGGGGGCGCTGGAAACACCATATATTTT
>TRBJ1-3|TRBV28|.|TRBD1|16
CASSMGQASSGNTIYF
TGTGCCAGCAGTATGGGACAGGCAAGCTCTGGAAACACCATATATTTT
>TRBJ2-1|TRBV5-1|few|TRBD1|15
CASSQGQGAGNEQFF
TGCGCCAGCAGCCAGGGACAGGGGGCGGGGAATGAGCAGTTCTTC
>TRBJ2-3|TRBV25-1|once|.|14
CASIGWGDTDTQYF
TGTGCCAGCATTGGGTGGGGGGACACAGATACGCAGTATTTT
>TRBJ1-2|TRBV19|.|TRBD1|13
CASDRGMGYGYTF
TGTGCCAGCGACAGGGGAATGGGGTATGGCTACACCTTC
>TRBJ2-7|TRBV11-2|few|TRBD1|12
CASGQGFDEQYF
TGTGCCAGCGGACAGGGGTTCGACGAGCAGTACTTC
>TRBJ2-2|TRBV19|.|.|14
CASSPGLYTGELFF
TGTGCCAGTAGTCCGGGACTTTACACCGGGGAGCTGTTTTTT
>TRBJ1-4|TRBV5-6|.|TRBD1|15
CASSSEGQRNEKLFF
TGTGCCAGCAGCTCCGAGGGACAGAGGAATGAAAAACTGTTTTTT
>TRBJ2-5|TRBV30|.|.|14
CAWRGLGGGETQYF
TGTGCCTGGAGAGGTCTAGGGGGGGGAGAGACCCAGTACTTC
>TRBJ2-7|TRBV5-6|few|TRBD2|15
CASSFPAGSSYEQYF
TGTGCCAGCAGCTTCCCAGCGGGGAGCTCCTACGAGCAGTACTTC
>TRBJ2-2|TRBV7-9|.|TRBD1|15
CASSPGTGDTGELFF
TGTGCCAGCAGCCCCGGGACAGGGGACACCGGGGAGCTGTTTTTT
>TRBJ2-3|TRBV7-2|.|TRBD1|14
CASRSGGGTDTQYF
TGTGCCAGCAGGTCAGGGGGTGGCACAGATACGCAGTATTTT
>TRBJ1-2|TRBV5-1|.|.|12
CASSSQGHGYTF
TGCGCCAGCAGCTCCCAGGGTCATGGCTACACCTTC
>TRBJ2-1|TRBV29-1|once|.|13
CSVEWQAYNEQFF
TGCAGCGTTGAGTGGCAGGCCTACAATGAGCAGTTCTTC
>TRBJ2-2|TRBV5-1|once|.|15
CASSLGDIGTGELFF
TGCGCCAGCAGCTTGGGGGACATTGGGACCGGGGAGCTGTTTTTT
>TRBJ2-6|TRBV5-1|few|.|16
CASNPTGGSGANVLTF
TGCGCCAGCAATCCGACAGGTGGCTCTGGGGCCAACGTCCTGACTTTC
>TRBJ2-7|TRBV11-3|few|TRBD2|12
CAIKRGGYEQYF
TGTGCCATCAAGCGGGGAGGCTACGAGCAGTACTTC
>TRBJ2-1|TRBV30|.|.|12
CAWGGAGGEQFF
TGTGCCTGGGGGGGGGCCGGAGGTGAGCAGTTCTTC
>TRBJ2-5|TRBV5-1|.|TRBD2|14
CATRGGSDLETQYF
TGCGCCACCCGCGGGGGATCAGATCTGGAGACCCAGTACTTC
>TRBJ1-4|TRBV19|.|TRBD1|17
CASSTTGYGATNEKLFF
TGTGCCAGTAGTACGACAGGGTATGGTGCAACTAATGAAAAACTGTTTTTT
>TRBJ2-2|TRBV5-6|.|TRBD1|16
CASSFGTGGGTGELFF
TGTGCCAGCAGCTTCGGGACAGGGGGAGGCACCGGGGAGCTGTTTTTT
>TRBJ2-2|TRBV5-1|.|.|14
CASSLGVITGELFF
TGCGCCAGCAGCTTGGGAGTTATCACCGGGGAGCTGTTTTTT
>TRBJ1-1|TRBV7-8|once|.|15
CASSWSIQQNTEAFF
TGTGCCAGCAGCTGGTCGATACAGCAGAACACTGAAGCTTTCTTT
>TRBJ2-2|TRBV13|.|TRBD2|13
CGKAGDDTGELFF
TGTGGTAAAGCGGGAGACGACACCGGGGAGCTGTTTTTT
>TRBJ2-2|TRBV10-3|.|TRBD2|21
CAISDRQGPPGAGANTGELFF
TGTGCCATCAGTGACCGACAAGGCCCCCCCGGGGCGGGAGCGAACACCGGGGAGCTGTTTTTT
>TRBJ1-1|TRBV5-6|few|.|12
CASSWGETEAFF
TGTGCCAGCAGCTGGGGGGAAACTGAAGCTTTCTTT
>TRBJ1-1|TRBV6-1|few|TRBD1|12
CASGTGDTEAFF
TGTGCCAGCGGTACAGGGGACACTGAAGCTTTCTTT
>TRBJ2-7|TRBV5-1|few|TRBD2|15
CASGDGTSVSYEQYF
TGCGCCAGCGGCGACGGGACTAGCGTCTCCTACGAGCAGTACTTC
>TRBJ1-2|TRBV27|.|TRBD1|13
CASSLEGAGGYTF
TGTGCCAGCAGTTTAGAGGGGGCTGGGGGCTACACCTTC
>TRBJ1-5|TRBV2|.|.|13
CASSEGGGQPQHF
TGTGCCAGCAGTGAAGGGGGGGGTCAGCCCCAGCATTTT
>TRBJ2-5|TRBV11-2|few|TRBD2|18
CASSALGASGRAYETQYF
TGTGCCAGCAGCGCCCTAGGGGCTAGCGGGAGGGCCTATGAGACCCAGTACTTC
>TRBJ1-1|TRBV19|.|.|14
CASSIGGVRTEAFF
TGTGCCAGTAGTATAGGCGGGGTACGCACTGAAGCTTTCTTT
>TRBJ1-5|TRBV6-6|.|.|15
CASSTRTGSNQPQHF
TGTGCCAGCAGTACCAGGACGGGGAGCAATCAGCCCCAGCATTTT
>TRBJ1-1|TRBV30|.|.|11
CAWTKNTEAFF
TGTGCCTGGACCAAGAACACTGAAGCTTTCTTT
>TRBJ1-3|TRBV10-3|few|.|15
CAITDLTGSGNTIYF
TGTGCCATCACCGACCTTACAGGGTCTGGAAACACCATATATTTT
>TRBJ2-7|TRBV7-8|once|.|15
CASSSREGLYYEQYF
TGTGCCAGCAGCTCCCGGGAAGGCTTATACTACGAGCAGTACTTC
>TRBJ2-5|TRBV7-7|.|.|15
CASSLEGGSQETQYF
TGTGCTAGCAGCTTAGAGGGGGGGAGCCAAGAGACCCAGTACTTC
>TRBJ2-2|TRBV29-1|.|.|14
CSVGTDPETGELFF
TGCAGCGTTGGGACTGACCCCGAGACCGGGGAGCTGTTTTTT
>TRBJ1-1|TRBV6-1|.|.|13
CASRTTGSTEAFF
TGTGCCAGCAGGACTACAGGGAGCACTGAAGCTTTCTTT
>TRBJ2-7|TRBV6-5|.|TRBD2|14
CASRVAGGTYEQYF
TGTGCCAGCAGGGTAGCGGGGGGCACCTACGAGCAGTACTTC
>TRBJ2-1|TRBV5-1|.|TRBD2|15
CASRRELAGLNEQFF
TGCGCCAGCAGGAGGGAACTAGCGGGGCTCAATGAGCAGTTCTTC
>TRBJ2-1|TRBV18|.|TRBD2|15
CASSPETSVRYEQFF
TGTGCCAGCTCACCAGAGACTAGCGTAAGGTATGAGCAGTTCTTC
>TRBJ1-2|TRBV18|few|TRBD1|15
CASSSGTGFDYGYTF
TGTGCCAGCTCATCCGGGACAGGGTTTGACTATGGCTACACCTTC
>TRBJ2-3|TRBV5-4|once|TRBD2|17
CASSQQLGLAGTDTQYF
TGTGCCAGCAGCCAGCAATTGGGACTAGCAGGCACAGATACGCAGTATTTT
>TRBJ2-2|TRBV6-1|few|.|15
CASSEVGDYTGELFF
TGTGCCAGCAGTGAAGTCGGGGATTATACCGGGGAGCTGTTTTTT
>TRBJ2-7|TRBV10-1|.|.|12
CASSQGIGEQYF
TGCGCCAGCAGTCAGGGAATCGGCGAGCAGTACTTC
>TRBJ2-3|TRBV28|.|.|13
CASRGTGLDTQYF
TGTGCCAGCAGGGGGACTGGTCTAGATACGCAGTATTTT
>TRBJ1-1|TRBV6-5|.|.|16
CASSYYPGMGNTEAFF
TGTGCCAGCAGTTACTACCCCGGGATGGGGAACACTGAAGCTTTCTTT
>TRBJ2-1|TRBV10-1|once|.|12
CASTRWRREQFF
TGCGCCAGCACCCGATGGCGGAGGGAGCAGTTCTTC
>TRBJ1-3|TRBV9|.|.|16
CASSVELRAPENTIYF
TGTGCCAGCAGCGTAGAGCTCAGGGCTCCGGAAAACACCATATATTTT
>TRBJ2-1|TRBV7-9|.|TRBD2|19
CASSSKGGLAGGIYNEQFF
TGTGCCAGCAGCTCCAAGGGGGGACTAGCGGGGGGGATATACAATGAGCAGTTCTTC
>TRBJ1-1|TRBV6-5|.|TRBD1|14
CASSPDRADTEAFF
TGTGCCAGCAGTCCCGACAGGGCAGACACTGAAGCTTTCTTT
>TRBJ2-5|TRBV7-8|.|.|14
CASSLQETQETQYF
TGTGCCAGCAGCCTACAGGAGACCCAAGAGACCCAGTACTTC
>TRBJ2-7|TRBV5-1|.|.|12
CASSLVGGEQYF
TGCGCCAGCAGCTTGGTAGGGGGCGAGCAGTACTTC
>TRBJ2-4|TRBV4-1|.|TRBD2|16
CASSRGLAGERIIQYF
TGCGCCAGCAGCCGGGGACTAGCGGGAGAAAGGATCATTCAGTACTTC
>TRBJ2-1|TRBV5-1|few|TRBD1|16
CASSFTGGAERNEQFF
TGCGCCAGCAGCTTCACAGGGGGCGCAGAGAGGAATGAGCAGTTCTTC
>TRBJ2-1|TRBV6-1|.|TRBD1|20
CASSERDRGELVSTYNEQFF
TGTGCCAGCAGTGAGCGGGACAGGGGGGAACTAGTGTCCACCTACAATGAGCAGTTCTTC
>TRBJ1-3|TRBV6-1|.|.|14
CASSVKLSGNTIYF
TGTGCCAGCAGTGTCAAACTCTCTGGAAACACCATATATTTT